The 14 T cell receptor beta chains reported below all come from one sample, sequenced in a study of T cells in Graves' hyperthyroidism and ophthalmopathy. Amplified regions were TCR beta CDR3 sequences from RNA transcripts. In the first-round RT-PCR of the TCR CDR3, the HTBI primer set was used. TCRdb re-called the multiplex PCR reads through MiXCR, storing one row per CDR3 protein. The sample records around 760,000 distinct CDR3 sequences, approximately 36% being singletons. The sequenced sample was blood. The receptor set was obtained from a woman in her thirties or forties with Graves' hyperthyroidism.

Comment on this clonotype: This sequence may be a read error, since a much larger clone differs from it by one base. The V gene is TRBV12-3 or TRBV12-4, the J gene TRBJ1-5; TRBD1 matches 8 bases. This CDR3 is built from 14 residues. Trimming cost V 5 bases and J 6 bases; bases outside gene matches: 6. The CDR3 protein is CASSAAGGTQPQHF. The DNA of the CDR3 is TGTGCCAGCAGTGCCGCAGGGGGCACTCAGCCCCAGCATTTT.

This clonotype was observed many times. The CDR3 reads CSVAGGENQPQHF. The CDR3 nucleotides read TGCAGCGTCGCAGGGGGCGAGAATCAGCCCCAGCATTTT. The V and J genes are TRBV29-1 and TRBJ1-5, with 8 positions matching TRBD1. Germline assignment: CDR1 SQVTM and CDR2 ANQGSEA. This CDR3 contains 13 residues. The V segment lost 6 bases and the J segment 4 bases; nucleotides outside the gene matches: 5.

This clonotype was observed a few times. This chain uses TRBV4-3 with TRBJ2-7; possible D gene TRBD1, 7 bases. The CDR3 is made up of 17 amino acids. V gave up 1 base and J gave up 3 bases, with 19 bases separating them. The germline gives CDR1 LGHNA, CDR2 YSLEER. The CDR3 here is CASSQVRGGGADYEQYF. CDR3 DNA: TGCGCCAGCAGCCAAGTTCGCGGAGGGGGCGCCGACTACGAGCAGTACTTC.

The CDR3 coding sequence is TGTGCCAGTCATTCGGGCACAGACCCTCTAGAGGTAACAAAGCCCCAGCATTTT. Protein sequence: CASHSGTDPLEVTKPQHF. The genes are TRBV19 and TRBJ1-5, with unresolved D. The V end lost 8 bases, the J end lost 8 bases, and 31 bases lay between the germline ends. The CDR3 consists of 18 residues. Per the germline V gene, CDR1 is LNHDA and CDR2 is SQIVND (reference sequence). Full variable domain (outside the CDR3, taken from reference TRBV19 and TRBJ1-5): DGGITQSPKYLFRKEGQNVTLSCEQNLNHDAMYWYRQDPGQGLRLIYYSQIVNDFQKGDIAEGYSVSREKKESFPLTVTSAQKNPTAFYLCASHSGTDPLEVTKPQHFGDGTRLSIL.

The chain is built from TRBV4-1 and TRBJ2-7; D gene unclear. This CDR3 region has 13 residues. Germline assignment: CDR1 MGHRA and CDR2 YSYEKL. The V end lost 0 bases, the J end lost 3 bases, and 6 bases lay between the germline ends. The CDR3, as DNA: TGCGCCAGCAGCCAAGAACAACTCTACGAGCAGTACTTC. Protein sequence: CASSQEQLYEQYF.

This clonotype has a count of ten or more. The V call is TRBV7-9, the J call TRBJ2-2; D gene uncertain. Germline assignment: CDR1 SEHNR and CDR2 FQNEAQ (reference sequence). There are 12 residues in the CDR3. Trimming took off 2 bases at V and 7 bases at J, with 5 bases between the two ends. The CDR3 DNA reads TGTGCCAGCAGCTTACTGGACGGGGAGCTGTTTTTT. This encodes CASSLLDGELFF.

This clonotype was recorded at least ten times. The chain has TRBV19 and TRBJ1-5, with D unresolved. Germline V gene data show CDR1 as LNHDA and CDR2 as SQIVND (reference sequence). Trimming stripped 11 bases from V and 6 bases from J, with 14 bases between. The CDR3 has 12 residues. CDR3 region: CASNSGFQPQHF. The CDR3 DNA follows: TGTGCCTCAAATTCGGGCTTTCAGCCCCAGCATTTT.

This clonotype turned up a few times. The chain uses TRBV6-5 and TRBJ1-1; weak D call: TRBD1 (6 bases). Trimming removed 5 bases from V and 8 bases from J, with 12 bases in between. The CDR3 runs 12 residues. CDR1 is MNHEY, CDR2 SVGAGI, per germline. The CDR3 sequence is CASSTRQAEAFF. DNA for the CDR3: TGTGCCAGCAGTACCCGACAGGCAGAAGCTTTCTTT.

Here the CDR3 reads CASGDRFMNTEAFF. In DNA, the CDR3 is TGTGCCAGCGGGGACAGATTTATGAACACTGAAGCTTTCTTT. The chain is built from TRBV12-3 or TRBV12-4 and TRBJ1-1, with TRBD1 matching 7 bases. CDR3 length: 14 residues. J was trimmed by 0 bases and V by 8 bases; bases with no gene match: 6.

V gene TRBV12-3 or TRBV12-4 combines with J gene TRBJ2-7; no reliable D call. The CDR3 is 13 residues long. The V end was cut by 0 bases, the J end by 2 bases, with 5 bases between. The CDR3 bases are TGTGCCAGCAGTTTAGCACTTCCCTACGAGCAGTACTTC. Translation gives CASSLALPYEQYF.

Regarding this clonotype: A much larger clonotype is one base distant, so this may be a read error. V and J are TRBV10-1 and TRBJ2-6; unclear D gene. The CDR3 is 21 residues long. Germline lookup yields CDR1 WNHNN and CDR2 SYGVQD (reference sequence). Trimming removed 4 bases at V and 0 bases at J, with 25 bases between. The CDR3 loop reads CASSGIGGLVGFSSGANVLTF. CDR3 nucleotides: TGCGCCAGCAGTGGAATTGGTGGGTTGGTTGGCTTTAGCTCTGGGGCCAACGTCCTGACTTTC.

V usage is TRBV5-1 and J usage is TRBJ2-6; 11 positions agree with TRBD2. V shed 2 bases and J 0 bases; nucleotides not matched to a gene: 4. CDR3 length: 18 amino acids. Germline V lookup: CDR1 SGHRS, CDR2 YFSETQ. CDR3 residues: CASSFQLAGASGANVLTF. The CDR3 region has the DNA TGCGCCAGCAGCTTCCAACTAGCGGGGGCCTCTGGGGCCAACGTCCTGACTTTC.

The V gene is TRBV15, the J gene TRBJ1-2, with D possibly being TRBD1 (6 bases). Germline V lookup: CDR1 LNHNV, CDR2 YYDKDF (reference sequence). CDR3 size: 13 residues. V dropped 5 bases and J dropped 8 bases, with 15 bases sitting between them. CDR3 loop: CATSATGTAGYTF. The CDR3 region has the DNA TGTGCCACCAGCGCCACAGGGACCGCGGGCTACACCTTC.

This chain connects TRBV10-2 to TRBJ1-2; possibly TRBD1 for D (6 bases). The CDR3 runs to 13 residues. Trimming pared 6 bases from V and 8 bases from J, leaving 16 bases between. Per the germline V gene, CDR1 is WSHSY and CDR2 is SAAADI. In nucleotides, the CDR3 is TGCGCCAGCAGGGCCAGGGGAGCGGAAGGCTACACCTTC. Translated: CASRARGAEGYTF.